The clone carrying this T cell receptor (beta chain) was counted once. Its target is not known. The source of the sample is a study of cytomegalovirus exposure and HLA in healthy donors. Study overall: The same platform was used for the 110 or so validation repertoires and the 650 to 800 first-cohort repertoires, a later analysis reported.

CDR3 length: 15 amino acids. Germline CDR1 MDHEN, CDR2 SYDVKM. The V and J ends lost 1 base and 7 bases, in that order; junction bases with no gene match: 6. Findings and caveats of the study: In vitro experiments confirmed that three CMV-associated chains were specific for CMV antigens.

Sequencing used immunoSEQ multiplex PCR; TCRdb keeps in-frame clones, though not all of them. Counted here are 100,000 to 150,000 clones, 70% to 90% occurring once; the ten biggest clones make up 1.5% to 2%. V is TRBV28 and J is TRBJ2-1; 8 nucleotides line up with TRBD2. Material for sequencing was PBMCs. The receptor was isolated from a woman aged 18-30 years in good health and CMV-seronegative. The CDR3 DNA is TGTGCCAGCAGTTTATACGGGGGGGCTAGGAATGAGCAGTTCTTC. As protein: CASSLYGGARNEQFF.